Each of the 4 T cell receptor beta chains below was sequenced from the same sample in a study of cytomegalovirus exposure and HLA in healthy donors. PCR amplification relied on 60 Vbeta primers (plus 13 Jbeta primers). Produced via immunoSEQ multiplex PCR; TCRdb's table is partial and in-frame only. This sample has over 150,000 clones; 70% to 80% occur once, and the top ten carry around 2.3%. Sequencing was done on a sample of PBMCs. These receptors all come from a man aged 30-40 years in good health and CMV-seronegative.

The gene calls are TRBV7-2 and TRBJ2-2; 11 nucleotides align to TRBD1. The CDR3 totals 16 residues. Trimming cost V 5 bases and J 5 bases; bases outside gene matches: 7. From germline, CDR1 is SGHTA and CDR2 FQGNSA. The CDR3 loop is CASSPRTGGFTGELFF. The CDR3 DNA sequence: TGTGCCAGCAGCCCACGGACAGGGGGCTTTACCGGGGAGCTGTTTTTT.

This clone showed up just a few times. This chain links TRBV11-2 with TRBJ2-2; tentatively, D is TRBD1 (6 bases). Trimming removed 6 bases from V and 8 bases from J, with 19 bases in between. Germline V gives CDR1 SGHAT, CDR2 FQNNGV. The CDR3 is 15 residues long. The CDR3 sequence is CASRPPWDTGGELFF. CDR3 nucleotides: TGTGCCAGCAGACCCCCTTGGGACACGGGGGGGGAGCTGTTTTTT.

About this clone: The junction shows a germline mismatch at one end, possibly a read error. This sequence joins TRBV7-9 and TRBJ2-1; a possible D gene is TRBD1 (6 bases). Per germline, CDR1 SEHNR and CDR2 FQNEAQ (reference sequence). This CDR3 comprises 13 residues. CDR3 sequence reads: CASSSGQYNEPFF. Written as DNA, the CDR3 is TGTGCCAGCAGCTCCGGACAGTACAATGAGCCGTTCTTC.

V gene TRBV2 combines with J gene TRBJ2-3, with no clear D. The V end was cut by 3 bases, the J end by 1 base, with 5 bases between. Looked up from germline, CDR1 is SNHLY and CDR2 is FYNNEI. The CDR3 is made up of 13 amino acids. CDR3: CASSDGGTDTQYF. CDR3 DNA sequence: TGTGCCAGCAGTGATGGAGGCACAGATACGCAGTATTTT.